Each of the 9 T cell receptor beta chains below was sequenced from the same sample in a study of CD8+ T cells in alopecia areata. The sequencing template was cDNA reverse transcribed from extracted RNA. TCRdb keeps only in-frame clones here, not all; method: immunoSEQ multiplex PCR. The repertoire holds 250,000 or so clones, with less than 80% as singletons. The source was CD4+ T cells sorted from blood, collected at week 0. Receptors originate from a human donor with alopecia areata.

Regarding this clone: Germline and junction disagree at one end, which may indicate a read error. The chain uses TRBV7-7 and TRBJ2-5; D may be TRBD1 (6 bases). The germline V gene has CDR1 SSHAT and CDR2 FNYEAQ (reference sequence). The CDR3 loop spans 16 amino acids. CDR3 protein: CASSSQGGFRQETQYF. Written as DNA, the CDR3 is TGTGCTAGCAGCTCTCAAGGGGGTTTTAGACAAGAGACCCAGTACTTC. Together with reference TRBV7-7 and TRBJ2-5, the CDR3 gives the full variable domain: GAGVSQSPRYKVTKRGQDVTLRCDPISSHATLYWYQQALGQGPEFLTYFNYEAQPDKSGLPSDRFSAERPEGSISTLTIQRTEQRDSAMYRCASSSQGGFRQETQYFGPGTRLLVL.

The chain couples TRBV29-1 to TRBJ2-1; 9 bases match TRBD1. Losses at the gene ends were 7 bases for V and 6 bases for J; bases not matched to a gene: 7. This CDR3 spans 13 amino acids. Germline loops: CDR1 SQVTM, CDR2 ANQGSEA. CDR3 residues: CSASGTGINEQFF. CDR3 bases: TGCAGCGCATCCGGGACAGGGATCAATGAGCAGTTCTTC.

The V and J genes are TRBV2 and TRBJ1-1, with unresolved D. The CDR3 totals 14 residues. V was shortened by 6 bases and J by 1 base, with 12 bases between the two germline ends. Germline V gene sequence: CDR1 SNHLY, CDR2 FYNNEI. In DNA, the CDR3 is TGTGCCAGCAGGGCTACGACAAGGAACACTGAAGCTTTCTTT. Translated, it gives CASRATTRNTEAFF. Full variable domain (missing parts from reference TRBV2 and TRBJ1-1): EPEVTQTPSHQVTQMGQEVILRCVPISNHLYFYWYRQILGQKVEFLVSFYNNEISEKSEIFDDQFSVERPDGSNFTLKIRSTKLEDSAMYFCASRATTRNTEAFFGQGTRLTVV.

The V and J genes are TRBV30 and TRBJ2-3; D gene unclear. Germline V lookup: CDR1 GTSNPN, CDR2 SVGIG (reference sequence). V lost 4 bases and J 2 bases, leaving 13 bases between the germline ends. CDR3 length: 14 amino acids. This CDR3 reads CAWTYSTNTDTQYF. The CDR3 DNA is TGTGCCTGGACGTACTCAACTAACACAGATACGCAGTATTTT.

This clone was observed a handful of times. The CDR3 is CASSLGGATDGTQYF. DNA for the CDR3: TGTGCCAGCAGCTTAGGCGGAGCCACCGATGGTACGCAGTATTTT. J is TRBJ2-3 and V is TRBV7-9, with D uncertain. Trimming removed 1 base at V and 8 bases at J, with 16 bases between. CDR3 length equals 15 residues. Germline loops: CDR1 SEHNR, CDR2 FQNEAQ (reference sequence).

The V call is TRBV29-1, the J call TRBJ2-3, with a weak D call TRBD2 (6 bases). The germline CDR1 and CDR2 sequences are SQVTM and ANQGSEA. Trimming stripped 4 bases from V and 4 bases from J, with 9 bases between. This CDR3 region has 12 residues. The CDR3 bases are TGCAGCGTTGTTTCGGGAGCAGATACGCAGTATTTT. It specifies CSVVSGADTQYF.

In DNA form, the CDR3 reads TGCGCCAGCAAGGGTTCGGGGAAGCGGTCAGAGGAGGAGCAGTACTTC. Translation gives CASKGSGKRSEEEQYF. This chain connects TRBV5-1 to TRBJ2-7; D perhaps matches TRBD2 (5 bases). From germline, CDR1 is SGHRS and CDR2 YFSETQ. The CDR3 totals 16 residues. V was clipped by 6 bases and J by 7 bases, with 26 bases between them.

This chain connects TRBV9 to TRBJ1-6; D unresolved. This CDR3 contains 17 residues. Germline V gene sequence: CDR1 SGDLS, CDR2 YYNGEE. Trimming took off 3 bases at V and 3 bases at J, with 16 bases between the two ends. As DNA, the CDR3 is TGTGCCAGCAGCGAAAGCCGGGGTCAGAACTATAATTCACCCCTCCACTTT. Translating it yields CASSESRGQNYNSPLHF.

CDR3 nucleotide sequence: TGTGCCTGGAACTTGAGCCCTTCCGGCATCTATGAAAAACTGTTTTTT. Translating gives CAWNLSPSGIYEKLFF. The J gene is TRBJ1-4, the V gene TRBV30, with D unresolved. This CDR3 comprises 16 residues. V lost 4 bases and J lost 6, with 21 bases in between. The germline V gene has CDR1 GTSNPN and CDR2 SVGIG (reference sequence).